This T cell receptor (beta chain) was identified in a study of Graves' ophthalmopathy and Graves' hyperthyroidism. Background on the study: Untreated patients at initial diagnosis provided peripheral blood. Study-wide points: Researchers report that a 13-signature model separated ophthalmopathy from stable hyperthyroidism, posting almost 90% sensitivity and about 80% specificity. Also, most clonotypes expanded in the thyroid above 0.001 frequency appeared in blood.

Amplification of TCR beta CDR3 regions used RNA transcripts. First-round RT-PCR with HTBI primers preceded a second-round multiplex PCR. TCRdb reprocessed the multiplex PCR reads via MiXCR and lists one record per CDR3 protein. There are roughly 400,000 distinct CDR3 sequences in the sample; around 18% occur only once, and 1.6% lies in the top ten. What supplied the PBMCs was roughly 10 ml of fresh peripheral blood. This clonotype was picked up one time. The antigen is not known. Trimming took 3 bases from V and 3 from J, leaving 15 bases between them. This CDR3 is 16 amino acids long. Germline V gene lookup returns CDR1 KGHSH and CDR2 LQKENI.

This TCR was sampled from a woman aged 18-29 years with Graves' ophthalmopathy. The sequenced material came from peripheral blood. The genes are TRBV18 and TRBJ1-5; TRBD1 is a possible D gene (5 bases). This CDR3 is CASSPDPRGFNQPQHF. CDR3 coding DNA: TGTGCCAGCTCACCTGACCCCCGGGGCTTCAATCAGCCCCAGCATTTT.